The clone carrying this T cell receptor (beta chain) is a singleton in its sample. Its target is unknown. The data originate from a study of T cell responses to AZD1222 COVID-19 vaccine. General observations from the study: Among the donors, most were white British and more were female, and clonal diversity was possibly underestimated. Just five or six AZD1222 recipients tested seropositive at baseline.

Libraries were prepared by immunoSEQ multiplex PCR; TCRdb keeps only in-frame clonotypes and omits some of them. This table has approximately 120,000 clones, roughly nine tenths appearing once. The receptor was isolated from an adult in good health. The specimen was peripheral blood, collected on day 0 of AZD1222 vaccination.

The CDR3 DNA reads as TGTGCCAGCAGCCCGGGACAGAGCTCCTACGAGCAGTACTTC. This translates into CASSPGQSSYEQYF. The chain combines TRBV7-3 with TRBJ2-7, with TRBD1 identical over 7 bases. The V gene end was trimmed by 5 bases and the J gene end by 0 bases; junction bases not matched to a gene: 4. This CDR3 comprises 14 residues. Looked up from germline, CDR1 is SGHTA and CDR2 is FQGTGA.